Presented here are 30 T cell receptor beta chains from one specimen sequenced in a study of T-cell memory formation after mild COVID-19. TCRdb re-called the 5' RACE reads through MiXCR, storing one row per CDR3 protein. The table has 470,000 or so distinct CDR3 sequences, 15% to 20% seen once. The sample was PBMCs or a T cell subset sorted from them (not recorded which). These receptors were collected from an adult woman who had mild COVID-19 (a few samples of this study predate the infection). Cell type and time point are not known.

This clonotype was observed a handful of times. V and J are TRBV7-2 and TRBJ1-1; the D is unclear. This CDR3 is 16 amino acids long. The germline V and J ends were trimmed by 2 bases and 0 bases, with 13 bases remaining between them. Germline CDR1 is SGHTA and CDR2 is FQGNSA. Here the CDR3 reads CASSLSLLGMNTEAFF. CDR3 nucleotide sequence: TGTGCCAGCAGCTTATCATTGTTGGGGATGAACACTGAAGCTTTCTTT.

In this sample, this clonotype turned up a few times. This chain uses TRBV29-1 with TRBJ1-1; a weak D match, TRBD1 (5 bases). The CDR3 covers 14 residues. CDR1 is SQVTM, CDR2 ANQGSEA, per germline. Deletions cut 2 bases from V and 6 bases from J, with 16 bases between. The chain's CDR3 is CSVESWGLSSEAFF. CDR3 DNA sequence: TGCAGCGTTGAAAGTTGGGGACTTTCCTCTGAAGCTTTCTTT.

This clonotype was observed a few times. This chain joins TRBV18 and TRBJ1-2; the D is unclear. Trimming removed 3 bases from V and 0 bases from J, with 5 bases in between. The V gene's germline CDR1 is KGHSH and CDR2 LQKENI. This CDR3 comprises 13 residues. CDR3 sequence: CASSPPTNYGYTF. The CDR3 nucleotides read TGTGCCAGCTCACCCCCTACTAACTATGGCTACACCTTC.

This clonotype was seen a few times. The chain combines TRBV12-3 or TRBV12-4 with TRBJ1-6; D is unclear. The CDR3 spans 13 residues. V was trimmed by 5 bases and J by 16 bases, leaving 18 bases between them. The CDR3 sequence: CASSPDPGFQLHF. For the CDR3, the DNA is TGTGCCAGCAGTCCGGACCCGGGCTTCCAGCTCCACTTT.

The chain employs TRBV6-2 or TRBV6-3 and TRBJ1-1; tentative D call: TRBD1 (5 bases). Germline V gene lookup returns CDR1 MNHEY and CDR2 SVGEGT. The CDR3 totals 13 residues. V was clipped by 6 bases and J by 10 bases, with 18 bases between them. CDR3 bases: TGTGCCAGCAGAGGAGGCGGGACGGTAGGAGCTTTCTTT. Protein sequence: CASRGGGTVGAFF.

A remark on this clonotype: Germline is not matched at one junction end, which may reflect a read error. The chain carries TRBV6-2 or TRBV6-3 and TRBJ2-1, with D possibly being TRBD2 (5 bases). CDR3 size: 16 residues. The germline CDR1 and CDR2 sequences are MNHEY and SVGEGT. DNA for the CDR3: TGTGCCAGCAGTAGCAACGGCGGGTACTCCTTCAATGAGCAGTTCTTC. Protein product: CASSSNGGYSFNEQFF.

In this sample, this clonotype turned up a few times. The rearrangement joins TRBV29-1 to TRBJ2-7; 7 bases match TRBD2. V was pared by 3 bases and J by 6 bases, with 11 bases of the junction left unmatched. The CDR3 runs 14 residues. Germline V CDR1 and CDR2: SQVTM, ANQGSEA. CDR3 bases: TGCAGCGTTGAGGGCGGGGGACCCCACCCCGAGCAGTACTTC. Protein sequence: CSVEGGGPHPEQYF.

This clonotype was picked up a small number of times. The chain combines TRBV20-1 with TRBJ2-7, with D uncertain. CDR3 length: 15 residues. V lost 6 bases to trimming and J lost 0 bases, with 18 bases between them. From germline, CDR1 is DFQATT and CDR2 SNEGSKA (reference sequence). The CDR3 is CSAIDDTYSSYEQYF. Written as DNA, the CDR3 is TGCAGTGCCATAGACGATACATATAGCTCCTACGAGCAGTACTTC.

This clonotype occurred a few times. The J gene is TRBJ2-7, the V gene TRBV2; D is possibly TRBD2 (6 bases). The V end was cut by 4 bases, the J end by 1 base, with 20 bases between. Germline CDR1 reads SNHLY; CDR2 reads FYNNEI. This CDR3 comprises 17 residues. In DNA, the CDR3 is TGTGCCAGCAGTGGGGGAATTGCGGGGTCCTATTCCTACGAGCAGTACTTC. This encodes CASSGGIAGSYSYEQYF.

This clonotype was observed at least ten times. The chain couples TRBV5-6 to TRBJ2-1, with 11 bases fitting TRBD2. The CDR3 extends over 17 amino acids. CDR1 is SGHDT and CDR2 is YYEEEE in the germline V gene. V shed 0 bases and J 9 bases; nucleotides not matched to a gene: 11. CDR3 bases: TGTGCCAGCAGCTTGGCGGCTAGCGGGAGGTTCGTGGCTGAGCAGTTCTTC. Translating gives CASSLAASGRFVAEQFF.

CDR3 nucleotide sequence: TGTGCCACCAGTGATTTCACAGGACGCTCGGGTCCGCAGTATTTT. It encodes CATSDFTGRSGPQYF. The rearrangement uses TRBV24-1 and TRBJ2-3; perhaps TRBD1 as D (5 bases). This CDR3 is built from 15 residues. V lost 1 base, J lost 10 bases, and 17 bases lay in between. Looked up from germline, CDR1 is KGHDR and CDR2 is SFDVKD.

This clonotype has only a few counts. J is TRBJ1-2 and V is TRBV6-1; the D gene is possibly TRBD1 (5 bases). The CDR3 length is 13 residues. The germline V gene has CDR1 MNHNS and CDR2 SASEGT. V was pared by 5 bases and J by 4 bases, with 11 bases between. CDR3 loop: CASSPGGTYGYTF. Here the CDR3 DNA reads TGTGCCAGCAGTCCGGGGGGAACCTATGGCTACACCTTC.

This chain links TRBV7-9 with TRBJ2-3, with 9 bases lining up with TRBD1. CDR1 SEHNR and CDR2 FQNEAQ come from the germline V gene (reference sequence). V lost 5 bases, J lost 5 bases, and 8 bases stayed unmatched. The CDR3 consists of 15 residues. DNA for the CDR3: TGTGCCAGCAGCCCAAGGGACAGGGCGATAGATACGCAGTATTTT. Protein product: CASSPRDRAIDTQYF.

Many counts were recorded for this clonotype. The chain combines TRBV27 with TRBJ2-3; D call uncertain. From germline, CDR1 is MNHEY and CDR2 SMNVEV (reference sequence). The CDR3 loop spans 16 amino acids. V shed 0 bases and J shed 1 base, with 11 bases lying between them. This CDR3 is CASSLSPSARTDTQYF. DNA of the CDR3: TGTGCCAGCAGTTTATCCCCCTCCGCGCGCACAGATACGCAGTATTTT.

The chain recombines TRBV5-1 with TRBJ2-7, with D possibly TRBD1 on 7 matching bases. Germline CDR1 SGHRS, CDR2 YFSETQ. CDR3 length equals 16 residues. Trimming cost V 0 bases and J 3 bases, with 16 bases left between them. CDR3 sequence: CASSLGPGGIVYEQYF. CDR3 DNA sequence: TGCGCCAGCAGCTTGGGGCCAGGGGGGATCGTCTACGAGCAGTACTTC.

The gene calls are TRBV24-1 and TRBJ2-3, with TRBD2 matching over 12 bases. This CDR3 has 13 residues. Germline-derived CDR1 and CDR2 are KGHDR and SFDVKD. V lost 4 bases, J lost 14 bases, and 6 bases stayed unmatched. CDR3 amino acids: CATSDTTSGSPYF. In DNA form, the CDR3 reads TGTGCCACCAGTGACACGACTAGCGGGAGTCCGTATTTT.

The CDR3 bases are TGTGCCACCAGTGGGACAGGAAGAAATCAGCCCCAGCATTTT. It specifies CATSGTGRNQPQHF. The rearrangement joins TRBV24-1 to TRBJ1-5; 7 bases are a match to TRBD1. The V gene end was trimmed by 5 bases and the J gene end by 4 bases; junction bases not matched to a gene: 4. CDR3 length equals 14 residues. Germline V gives CDR1 KGHDR, CDR2 SFDVKD.

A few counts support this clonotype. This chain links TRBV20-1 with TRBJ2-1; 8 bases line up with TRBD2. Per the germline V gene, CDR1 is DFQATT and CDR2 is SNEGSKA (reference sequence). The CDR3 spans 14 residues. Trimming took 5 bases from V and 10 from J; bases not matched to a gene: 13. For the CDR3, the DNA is TGCAGTGCTGGCCCCGGGGGGGTGAGTTCGGAGCAGTTCTTC. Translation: CSAGPGGVSSEQFF.

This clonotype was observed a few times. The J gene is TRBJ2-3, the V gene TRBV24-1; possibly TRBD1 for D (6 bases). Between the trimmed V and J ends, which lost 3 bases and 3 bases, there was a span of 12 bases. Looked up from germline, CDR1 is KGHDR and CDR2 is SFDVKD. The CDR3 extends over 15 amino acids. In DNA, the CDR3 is TGTGCCACCAGTGATCCAGGGGTGTTGACAGATACGCAGTATTTT. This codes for CATSDPGVLTDTQYF.

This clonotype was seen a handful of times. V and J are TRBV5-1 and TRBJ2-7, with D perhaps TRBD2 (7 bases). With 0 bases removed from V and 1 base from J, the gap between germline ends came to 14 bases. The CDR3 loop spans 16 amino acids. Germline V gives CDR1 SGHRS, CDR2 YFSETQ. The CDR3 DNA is TGCGCCAGCAGCTTGGAACGGGGGGCATTGTCCTACGAGCAGTACTTC. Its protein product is CASSLERGALSYEQYF.

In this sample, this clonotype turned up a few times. The CDR3: CASSPIAGAGYNEQFF. CDR3 DNA sequence: TGTGCCAGCAGCCCGATAGCGGGGGCAGGGTATAATGAGCAGTTCTTC. The chain recombines TRBV7-8 with TRBJ2-1, with 9 positions matching TRBD2. Germline loops: CDR1 SGHVS, CDR2 FQNEAQ. There are 16 residues in the CDR3. The V gene end was trimmed by 5 bases and the J gene end by 7 bases; junction bases not matched to a gene: 12.

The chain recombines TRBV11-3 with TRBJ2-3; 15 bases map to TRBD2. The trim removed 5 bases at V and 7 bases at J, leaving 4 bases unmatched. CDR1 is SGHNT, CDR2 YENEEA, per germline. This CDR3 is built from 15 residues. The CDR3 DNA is TGTGCCAGCAGCCTCGGGACTAGCGGGGGGAATACGCAGTATTTT. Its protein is CASSLGTSGGNTQYF.

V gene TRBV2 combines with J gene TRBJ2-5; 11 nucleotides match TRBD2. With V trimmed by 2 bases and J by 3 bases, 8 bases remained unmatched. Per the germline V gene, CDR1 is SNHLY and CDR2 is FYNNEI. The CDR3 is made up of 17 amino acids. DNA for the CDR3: TGTGCCAGCAGTGAAAGGAGGGCTAGCGGGAGGAAAGAGACCCAGTACTTC. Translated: CASSERRASGRKETQYF.

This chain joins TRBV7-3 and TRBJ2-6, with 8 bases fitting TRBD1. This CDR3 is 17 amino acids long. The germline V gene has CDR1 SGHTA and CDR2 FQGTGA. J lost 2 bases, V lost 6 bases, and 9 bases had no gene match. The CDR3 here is CASRPSPRGPGANVLTF. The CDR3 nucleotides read TGTGCCAGCAGACCTTCACCCAGGGGGCCTGGGGCCAACGTCCTGACTTTC. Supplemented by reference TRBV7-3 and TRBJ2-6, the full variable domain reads GAGVSQTPSNKVTEKGKYVELRCDPISGHTALYWYRQSLGQGPEFLIYFQGTGAADDSGLPNDRFFAVRPEGSVSTLKIQRTERGDSAVYLCASRPSPRGPGANVLTFGAGSRLTVL.

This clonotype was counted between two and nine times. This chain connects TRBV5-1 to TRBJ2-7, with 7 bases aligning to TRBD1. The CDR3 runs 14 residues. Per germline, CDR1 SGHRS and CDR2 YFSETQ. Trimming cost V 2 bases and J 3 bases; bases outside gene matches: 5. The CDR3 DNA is TGCGCCAGCAGCTTCACAGGGGCTAACTACGAGCAGTACTTC. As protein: CASSFTGANYEQYF.

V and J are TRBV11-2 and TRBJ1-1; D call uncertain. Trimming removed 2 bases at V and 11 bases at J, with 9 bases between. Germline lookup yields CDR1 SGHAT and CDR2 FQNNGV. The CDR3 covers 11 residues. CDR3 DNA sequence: TGTGCCAGCAGCTTAAGCTTGGAGGCTTTCTTT. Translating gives CASSLSLEAFF.

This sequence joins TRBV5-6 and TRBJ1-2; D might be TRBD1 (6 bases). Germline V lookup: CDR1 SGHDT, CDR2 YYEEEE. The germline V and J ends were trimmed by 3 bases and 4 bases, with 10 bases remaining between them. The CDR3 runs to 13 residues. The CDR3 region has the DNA TGTGCCAGCAGCTCCTCAGGGGCCTATGGCTACACCTTC. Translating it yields CASSSSGAYGYTF.

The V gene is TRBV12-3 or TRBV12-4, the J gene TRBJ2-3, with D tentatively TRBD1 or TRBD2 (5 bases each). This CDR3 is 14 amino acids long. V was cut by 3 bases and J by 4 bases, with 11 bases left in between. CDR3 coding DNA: TGTGCCAGCAGTTTTAGCGTGGGGCCAGATACGCAGTATTTT. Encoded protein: CASSFSVGPDTQYF.

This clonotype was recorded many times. The CDR3 region is CSVVDRGRRYEQYF. For the CDR3, the DNA is TGCAGCGTTGTGGACAGGGGGCGAAGGTACGAGCAGTACTTC. The gene calls are TRBV29-1 and TRBJ2-7; 11 bases agree with TRBD1. The CDR3 contains 14 residues. Trimming cost V 4 bases and J 4 bases; bases outside gene matches: 6. In germline, CDR1 is SQVTM, CDR2 ANQGSEA.

CDR3 nucleotide sequence: TGTGCCACCAGTGACTCGACTAGCGCCTACAATGAGCAGTTCTTC. The encoded protein is CATSDSTSAYNEQFF. The V call is TRBV24-1, the J call TRBJ2-1, with 8 positions matching TRBD2. The CDR3 has 15 amino acids. The J segment lost 2 bases and the V segment lost 4 bases, leaving 3 bases of the junction unmatched. The germline V gene encodes CDR1 KGHDR and CDR2 SFDVKD.